This T cell receptor (beta chain) was recovered during a study of preoperative IRX-2 immunotherapy in early breast cancer. The method was immunoSEQ multiplex PCR; TCRdb's version includes in-frame clones alone and lacks a portion of them. This sample yields roughly 30,000 clones, of which 82% are seen a single time; around 3.1% belongs to the top ten. Treatment defined: preoperative locoregional IRX-2 cytokine immunotherapy. Preoperative locoregional IRX-2 cytokine immunotherapy was tested in the phase Ib source study. The length of the CDR3 is 18 residues. V was pared by 2 bases and J by 0 bases, with 17 bases between. Germline assignment: CDR1 SGHNT and CDR2 YENEEA.

The receptor was derived from a human donor with breast cancer. Collection took place from a patient treated with IRX-2 immunotherapy. This chain uses TRBV11-3 with TRBJ1-3; tentative D call: TRBD1 (6 bases). CDR3 sequence: CASSLRPQGIHSGNTIYF. CDR3 in DNA: TGTGCCAGCAGCTTAAGGCCACAGGGAATCCACTCTGGAAACACCATATATTTT.